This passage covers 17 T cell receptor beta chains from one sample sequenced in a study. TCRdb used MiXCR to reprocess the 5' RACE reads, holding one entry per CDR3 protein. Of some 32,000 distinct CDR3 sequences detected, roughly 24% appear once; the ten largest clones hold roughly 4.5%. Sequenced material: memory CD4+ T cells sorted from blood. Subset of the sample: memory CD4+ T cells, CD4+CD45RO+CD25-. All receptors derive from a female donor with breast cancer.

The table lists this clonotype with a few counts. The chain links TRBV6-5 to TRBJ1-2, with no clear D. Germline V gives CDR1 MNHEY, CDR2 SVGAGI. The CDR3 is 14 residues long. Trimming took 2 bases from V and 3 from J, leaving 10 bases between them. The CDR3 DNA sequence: TGTGCCAGCAGTTACGGCGGAGGGTACTATGGCTACACCTTC. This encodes CASSYGGGYYGYTF.

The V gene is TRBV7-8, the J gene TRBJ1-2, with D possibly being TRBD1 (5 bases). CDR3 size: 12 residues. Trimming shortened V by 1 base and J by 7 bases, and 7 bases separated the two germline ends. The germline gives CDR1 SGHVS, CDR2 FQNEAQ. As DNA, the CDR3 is TGTGCCAGCAGCTTAGAAGGGGCTGGCTACACCTTC. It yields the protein CASSLEGAGYTF.

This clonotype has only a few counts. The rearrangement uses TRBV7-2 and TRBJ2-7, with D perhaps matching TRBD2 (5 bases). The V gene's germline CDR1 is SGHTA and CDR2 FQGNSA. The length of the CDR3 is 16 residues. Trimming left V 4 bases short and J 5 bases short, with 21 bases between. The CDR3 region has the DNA TGTGCCAGCAGCTCCAGAGGGTCACGGGGTGGAAACGAGCAGTACTTC. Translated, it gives CASSSRGSRGGNEQYF.

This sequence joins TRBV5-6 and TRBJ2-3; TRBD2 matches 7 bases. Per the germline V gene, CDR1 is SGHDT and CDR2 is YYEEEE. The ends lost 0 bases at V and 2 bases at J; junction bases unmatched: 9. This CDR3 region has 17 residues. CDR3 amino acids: CASSLVAGPSYTDTQYF. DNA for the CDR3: TGTGCCAGCAGCTTGGTAGCGGGCCCTTCATACACAGATACGCAGTATTTT.

CDR3 in amino acids: CSANRRGHVYEQYV. The CDR3 DNA reads TGCAGTGCCAATCGCCGGGGACACGTTTACGAGCAGTACGTC. The chain recombines TRBV20-1 with TRBJ2-7; D perhaps matches TRBD1 (6 bases). Germline V gene lookup returns CDR1 DFQATT and CDR2 SNEGSKA (reference sequence). This CDR3 spans 14 amino acids. Trimming cost V 6 bases and J 4 bases, with 19 bases left between them.

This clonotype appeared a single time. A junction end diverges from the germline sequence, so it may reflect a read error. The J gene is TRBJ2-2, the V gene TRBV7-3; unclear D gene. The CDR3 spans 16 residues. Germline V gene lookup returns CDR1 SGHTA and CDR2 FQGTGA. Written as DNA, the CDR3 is TGTGCCAGCGGCTTAGGCCACCAGTGGGGCACCGGGGAGCTGTTTTTT. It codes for CASGLGHQWGTGELFF.

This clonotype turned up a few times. Here the CDR3 reads CATSRVRGGSPLHF. In nucleotides, the CDR3 is TGTGCCACCAGCAGAGTTAGGGGAGGTTCACCCCTCCACTTT. The V and J genes are TRBV15 and TRBJ1-6; a weak D match, TRBD1 (5 bases). The V and J ends lost 1 base and 9 bases respectively, with 10 bases between them. The germline V gene has CDR1 LNHNV and CDR2 YYDKDF (reference sequence). The CDR3 spans 14 residues.

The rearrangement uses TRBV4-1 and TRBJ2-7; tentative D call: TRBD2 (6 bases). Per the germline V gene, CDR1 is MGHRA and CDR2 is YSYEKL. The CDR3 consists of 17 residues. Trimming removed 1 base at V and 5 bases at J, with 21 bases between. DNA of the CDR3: TGCGCCAGCAGCCAAGTGGATATGGGACTGCCACATAACGAGCAGTACTTC. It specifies CASSQVDMGLPHNEQYF.

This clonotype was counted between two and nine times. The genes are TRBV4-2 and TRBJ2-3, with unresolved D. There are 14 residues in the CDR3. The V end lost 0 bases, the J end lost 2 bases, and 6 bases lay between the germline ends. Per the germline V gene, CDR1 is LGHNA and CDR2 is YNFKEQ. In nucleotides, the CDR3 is TGTGCCAGCAGCCAAGACTTAGACACAGATACGCAGTATTTT. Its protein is CASSQDLDTDTQYF.

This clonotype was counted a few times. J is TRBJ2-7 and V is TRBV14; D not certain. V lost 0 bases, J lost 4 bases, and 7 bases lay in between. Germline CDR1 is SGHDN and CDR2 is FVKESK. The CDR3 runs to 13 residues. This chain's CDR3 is CASSQDERYEQYF. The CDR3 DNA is TGTGCCAGCAGCCAAGACGAGCGTTACGAGCAGTACTTC. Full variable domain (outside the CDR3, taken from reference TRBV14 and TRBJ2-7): EAGVTQFPSHSVIEKGQTVTLRCDPISGHDNLYWYRRVMGKEIKFLLHFVKESKQDESGMPNNRFLAERTGGTYSTLKVQPAELEDSGVYFCASSQDERYEQYFGPGTRLTVT.

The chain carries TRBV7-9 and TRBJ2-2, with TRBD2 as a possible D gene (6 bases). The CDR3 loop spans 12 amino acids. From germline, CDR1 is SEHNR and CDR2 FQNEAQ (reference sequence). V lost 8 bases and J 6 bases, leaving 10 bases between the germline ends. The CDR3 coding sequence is TGTGCCAGCCCGCGGGGTGCCGGGGAGCTGTTTTTT. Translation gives CASPRGAGELFF.

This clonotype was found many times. The CDR3 DNA sequence: TGTGCCACCAGTGACAGGCAGAACACTGAAGCTTTCTTT. Encoded protein: CATSDRQNTEAFF. V gene TRBV24-1 combines with J gene TRBJ1-1, with D unclear. CDR1 and CDR2 from the germline V gene are KGHDR and SFDVKD. This CDR3 has 13 residues. V dropped 4 bases and J dropped 1 base, with 6 bases sitting between them.

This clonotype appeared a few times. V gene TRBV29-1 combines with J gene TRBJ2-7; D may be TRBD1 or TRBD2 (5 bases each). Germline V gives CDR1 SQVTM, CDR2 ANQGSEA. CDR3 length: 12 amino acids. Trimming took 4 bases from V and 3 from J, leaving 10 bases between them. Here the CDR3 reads CSVVEGRYEQYF. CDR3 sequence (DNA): TGCAGCGTTGTAGAGGGGCGCTACGAGCAGTACTTC.

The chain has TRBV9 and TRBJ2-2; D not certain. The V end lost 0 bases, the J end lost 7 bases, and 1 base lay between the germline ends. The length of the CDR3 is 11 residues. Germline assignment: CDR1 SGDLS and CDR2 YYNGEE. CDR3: CASSVGGELFF. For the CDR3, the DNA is TGTGCCAGCAGCGTAGGCGGGGAGCTGTTTTTT.

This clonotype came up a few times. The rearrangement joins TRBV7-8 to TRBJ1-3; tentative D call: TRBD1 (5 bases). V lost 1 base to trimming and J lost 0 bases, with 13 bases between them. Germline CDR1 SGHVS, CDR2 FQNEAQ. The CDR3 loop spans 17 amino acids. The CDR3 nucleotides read TGTGCCAGCAGCTTAGGGGCAGGGCAATACTCTGGAAACACCATATATTTT. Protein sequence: CASSLGAGQYSGNTIYF.

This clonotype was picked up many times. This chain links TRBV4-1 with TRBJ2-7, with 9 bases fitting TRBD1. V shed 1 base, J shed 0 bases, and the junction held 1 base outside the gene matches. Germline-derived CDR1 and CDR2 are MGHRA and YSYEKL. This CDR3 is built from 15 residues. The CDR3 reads CASSQGTGVSYEQYF. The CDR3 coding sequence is TGCGCCAGCAGCCAAGGGACAGGGGTCTCCTACGAGCAGTACTTC.

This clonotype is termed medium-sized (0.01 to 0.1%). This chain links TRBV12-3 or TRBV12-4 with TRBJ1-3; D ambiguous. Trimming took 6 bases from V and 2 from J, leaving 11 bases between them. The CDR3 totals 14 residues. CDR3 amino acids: CASSLQLAGNTIYF. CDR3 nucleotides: TGTGCCAGCAGCCTTCAGCTCGCTGGAAACACCATATATTTT.